This entry features one TCR beta chain sequence. Its antigen is not identified. Other nucleotide sequences in the sample specify the same CDR3. The source of the sample is a study of cytomegalovirus exposure and HLA in healthy donors. Findings of the study overall: A later analysis linked a missense variant in DCLRE1C to the trimming of TCR beta V and J genes.

In the PCR, 60 Vbeta and 13 Jbeta primers were used. The protocol was immunoSEQ multiplex PCR, while the TCRdb copy is restricted to in-frame clones and leaves out a portion. Of approximately 120,000 clones listed, 77% are singletons. This clonotype was sampled from a man aged 35 to 55 in good health and CMV-seropositive. The sequencing input was PBMCs.

The CDR3 DNA sequence: TGCGCCAGCAGCCCCCGTCAGAGCACAGATACGCAGTATTTT. Protein product: CASSPRQSTDTQYF. The gene calls are TRBV5-1 and TRBJ2-3; D gene unclear. The germline V and J ends were trimmed by 4 bases and 0 bases, with 9 bases remaining between them. The CDR3 is 14 amino acids. Germline values: CDR1 SGHRS, CDR2 YFSETQ.